This TCR beta chain was sequenced in a study of T cell responses to AZD1222 COVID-19 vaccine. The germline CDR1 and CDR2 sequences are SGHAT and FQNNGV. Trimming took 5 bases from V and 1 from J, leaving 8 bases between them. This CDR3 spans 13 amino acids. This clone was observed once. Only in-frame clones appear in the TCRdb table, and some are missing; sequencing was by immunoSEQ multiplex PCR. The sample lists some 130,000 clones, roughly 93% occurring once. The origin of this receptor is an adult who received the AZD1222 COVID-19 vaccine. The sample here was peripheral blood, taken 28 days after the second AZD1222 dose. This chain connects TRBV11-2 to TRBJ1-1; no reliable D call. The CDR3 reads CASSPVANTEAFF. The DNA of the CDR3 is TGTGCCAGCAGCCCCGTGGCGAACACTGAAGCTTTCTTT. The full variable domain, in which reference TRBV11-2 and TRBJ1-1 provide the parts outside the CDR3, is EAGVAQSPRYKIIEKRQSVAFWCNPISGHATLYWYQQILGQGPKLLIQFQNNGVVDDSQLPKDRFSAERLKGVDSTLKIQPAKLEDSAVYLCASSPVANTEAFFGQGTRLTVV.